The 8 T cell receptor beta chains given below trace back to one sample, sequenced in a study of shared clonotypes between healthy human individuals (TCRdb year 2020). Library construction relied on the immunoSEQ multiplex PCR assay. What TCRdb holds here is the immuneACCESS table cut down to in-frame rearrangements. Part of the clones is not present; checked against another copy, under half of the missing clones reflect an unresolved V gene, and the others are unexplained. Across this sample there are about 2.3 million clones, with less than 95% seen only once. The biggest ten clones account for 0.3% to 0.45% of the sample. Sequencing input: naive CD4+ T cells from PBMCs. The cell subset or site label for this specimen denotes: CD45RA+ positively selected. These receptors all stem from a young man in good health. Some clones in this sample may be carry-over from other donors' samples.

V gene TRBV2 combines with J gene TRBJ2-6, with D possibly TRBD2 on 6 matching bases. V was shortened by 7 bases and J by 4 bases, with 17 bases between the two germline ends. Germline CDR1 and CDR2: SNHLY and FYNNEI. The CDR3 consists of 16 residues. The CDR3 spells CASTSVGGAGANVLTF. CDR3 nucleotide sequence: TGTGCCAGCACCTCCGTCGGGGGTGCCGGGGCCAACGTCCTGACTTTC.

On this clone: The sample contains more than one DNA sequence encoding this CDR3. V and J are TRBV28 and TRBJ2-1; D is ambiguous. Trimming took off 6 bases at V and 4 bases at J, with 7 bases between the two ends. The CDR3 has 12 residues. Germline CDR1 and CDR2: MDHEN and SYDVKM. CDR3 nucleotides: TGTGCCAGCAGAACAGTGTACAATGAGCAGTTCTTC. Amino acids: CASRTVYNEQFF.

As for this clone: Other DNA sequences in the sample encode the same CDR3. The chain is built from TRBV28 and TRBJ2-3; D is unresolved. Trimming left V 6 bases short and J 3 bases short, with 10 bases between. Germline V gene data show CDR1 as MDHEN and CDR2 as SYDVKM. The CDR3 runs 13 residues. The DNA of the CDR3 is TGTGCCAGCAGCCTGTTGGGGACAGATACGCAGTATTTT. It yields the protein CASSLLGTDTQYF.

This rearrangement joins TRBV7-8 to TRBJ1-1; perhaps TRBD1 as D (6 bases). The CDR3 runs 16 residues. The germline V and J ends were trimmed by 1 base and 0 bases, with 12 bases remaining between them. Germline V gene data show CDR1 as SGHVS and CDR2 as FQNEAQ. CDR3 region: CASSLEERGVNTEAFF. The CDR3 DNA follows: TGTGCCAGCAGCTTAGAGGAAAGGGGGGTGAACACTGAAGCTTTCTTT.

The gene calls are TRBV5-4 and TRBJ1-4; a weak D match, TRBD1 (6 bases). V lost 4 bases, J lost 8 bases, and 18 bases lay in between. From germline, CDR1 is SGHNT and CDR2 YYREEE (reference sequence). This CDR3 has 15 residues. The CDR3: CASSDGGALKEKLFF. The CDR3 DNA follows: TGTGCCAGCAGCGACGGGGGGGCATTAAAAGAAAAACTGTTTTTT.

The genes are TRBV2 and TRBJ1-2; maybe TRBD1 (5 bases). The V gene's germline CDR1 is SNHLY and CDR2 FYNNEI. The CDR3 is 16 amino acids. The V end lost 4 bases, the J end lost 5 bases, and 20 bases lay between the germline ends. CDR3: CASSAGNAPGTYGYTF. The CDR3, as DNA: TGTGCCAGCAGTGCAGGAAACGCTCCAGGGACTTATGGCTACACCTTC.

The chain joins TRBV5-4 to TRBJ2-3, with 10 bases lining up with TRBD2. The J segment lost 0 bases and the V segment lost 6 bases, leaving 13 bases of the junction unmatched. The germline CDR1 and CDR2 sequences are SGHNT and YYREEE (reference sequence). The CDR3 is 18 amino acids. CDR3 sequence reads: CASTHRLAGTPSTDTQYF. In DNA form, the CDR3 reads TGTGCCAGCACCCATCGACTAGCGGGTACCCCTAGCACAGATACGCAGTATTTT.

Note on this clone: Compared with germline, one end of the junction differs, possibly owing to a read error. This chain connects TRBV10-3 to TRBJ2-5; D ambiguous. Germline V gene data show CDR1 as ENHRY and CDR2 as SYGVKD. CDR3 size: 13 residues. The CDR3 DNA reads as TGTGCCATCAGTGAACGGACGAGAGAGGCCCAGTACTTC. Protein product: CAISERTREAQYF.